This T cell receptor beta chain derives from a study of OX40 agonist ivuxolimab in advanced cancers. Study-wide results and caveats: Undetermined was the antigen specificity of the expanded peripheral T cells.

With regard to this clone: Its antigen remains unknown.

The CDR3 covers 14 residues. V was cut by 4 bases and J by 5 bases, with 11 bases left in between. The V gene's germline CDR1 is SNHLY and CDR2 FYNNEI. Sequencing was performed with immunoSEQ multiplex PCR; in TCRdb, only in-frame clones are kept and a portion is missing. This table has roughly 38,000 clones, 70% to 85% appearing once. At baseline, cycle 4 day 1, and cycle 7 day 1, blood was sampled. The chain is built from TRBV2 and TRBJ1-4, with a possible D match to TRBD1 (6 bases). The sample here was CD4+ or CD8+ T cells sorted from blood, taken in a trial of the OX40 agonist ivuxolimab. This TCR was sampled from an adult with an advanced solid tumor such as melanoma, head and neck, liver or kidney cancer. CDR3 DNA sequence: TGTGCCAGCAGTGTGGCAGGGGAAAATGAAAAACTGTTTTTT. It is translated as CASSVAGENEKLFF.